Reported below is one T cell receptor beta chain. The data are from a study of blood T cell repertoires in COVID-19. Study information: Whether acute or convalescent, the COVID-19 samples came from the United States, Italy and Spain. T cells, B-cell-depleted T cells, or PBMCs provided the cDNA or gDNA that served as material.

CDR3 length: 16 amino acids. The V gene's germline CDR1 is SGHNT and CDR2 YYREEE (reference sequence). J lost 1 base, V lost 5 bases, and 6 bases had no gene match. Under the authors' procedure: Nucleated cell counts were estimated from reference gene primer amplification. Generated by immunoSEQ multiplex PCR, the TCRdb table keeps only in-frame clones and is missing some. The V and J calls and clone size were taken over from that table, and D and trimming were inferred from the DNA. The sample consists of about 170,000 clones, 80% to 90% of them appearing once. Material for sequencing was peripheral blood. The sequence was collected from a woman over 75 with COVID-19, enrolled during active disease. The V and J genes are TRBV5-4 and TRBJ2-2; 9 nucleotides align to TRBD2. This chain's CDR3 is CASSIAAGGNTGELFF. The CDR3 DNA sequence: TGTGCCAGCAGTATAGCAGCGGGGGGGAACACCGGGGAGCTGTTTTTT.